The T cell receptor (beta chain) described here comes from a study of response to subunit inactivated influenza vaccine (dated by TCRdb to between 2018 and 2020). For context, the study as a whole: To follow how T cells responded to a trivalent subunit inactivated influenza vaccine, the researchers relied on deep quantitative profiling of the T cell receptor repertoire. The paper as a whole reports these results and caveats: According to the authors, only a limited number of new T cells may be recruited by each seasonal influenza vaccination.

This clonotype was detected a few times. The antigen it recognizes is unknown. The sample holds no much larger clone one base away, and base qualities are not on file. The method behind the library was RT-PCR. The reads were generated on an Illumina HiSeq 2500. The raw public reads went through TCRdb reprocessing: fastp at Q25, MiXCR clone calling, in-frame beta chains kept. Every entry covers one CDR3 protein and lists the most common genes and DNA from its rows. Recorded for this sample are about 570,000 distinct CDR3 sequences; about 10% of them occurred a single time. The ten biggest clones cover 8% to 13% of the sample. These data also formed part of another study, on T cells expressing NK-cell markers. Per that second paper: The TCR beta cDNA libraries were made using 5'RACE template switching, a step that added both a universal primer site and unique molecular identifiers. In sorted CD3+CD56+NKG2C+, CD3+CD56+NKG2C- and CD3+CD56-NKG2C+ T-cell subsets from several donors, TCR beta-chain repertoires were profiled. Seven of the eight sequenced donors were HCMV-seropositive and one was HCMV-seronegative. In several experiments an anti-gammadeltaTCR antibody was added to restrict sorting to alphabetaTCR-expressing T cells. In over five donors, the dominant CD3+CD56+NKG2C+ clonotypes were found to rank among the top 10 CD8+ clonotypes and to make up about 1.0-7.5% of CD8+ T cells. Those dominant clonotypes were again the most abundant among CD3+CD56-NKG2C+ cells in a handful of donors, at about 25-60.1%. It remained unclear whether the expanded NKG2C-expressing T cell clones were specific for HCMV antigens. Randomly selected healthy volunteers, three men and five women, were used as the eight sequenced donors. To determine HCMV serostatus, a commercial ELISA kit was used to detect HCMV-specific IgG in serum. Peripheral blood mononuclear cells were isolated from blood by Ficoll density gradient centrifugation. For five or six donors, unsorted PBMC were also used to sequence bulk peripheral blood T-cell repertoires. Synthesis of cDNA was primed from the TCR beta constant segment and was followed by two consecutive PCR amplification steps. Libraries were sequenced as 2 x 150 bp reads on Illumina HiSeq 2000/2500, MiSeq or NextSeq. MIGEC handled demultiplexing of the reads and grouping by UMI, while MiTCR was used to assemble and quantify clonotypes. To remove erroneous sequences, TCR cDNA sequences were retained only when supported by two or more reads. The tcR package was used for downstream repertoire analysis, with clonotypes matched between fractions based on CDR3 nucleotide sequence plus V segment. Antigen specificity was annotated against VDJdb with VDJmatch, allowing one amino acid substitution in CDR3.

The TCR originated in a man aged 50 to 60 who received an inactivated influenza vaccine. Donor details come from another sample of the same person, matched by shared clones. This specimen was PBMCs from blood, taken on the day of vaccination.

CDR3 sequence: CASSFDRPNTGELFF. In nucleotide form, the sequence is TGTGCCAGCAGTTTCGACAGGCCGAACACCGGGGAGCTGTTTTTT. Recombination linked TRBV12-3 or TRBV12-4 to TRBJ2-2; perhaps TRBD1 is the D gene, with 6 bases matching. The CDR3 goes from the cysteine to the phenylalanine over 15 residues. Only CDR3 DNA is held: 45 bases, read in frame from base 1. V loses 3 bases, J loses 0 bases, and the germline ends lie 8 bases apart.